These T cell receptor beta chains were read from a single sample in a study of T cells after yellow fever vaccination. A single record per CDR3 protein comes from TCRdb applying MiXCR to the 5' RACE reads. The sample lists some 250,000 distinct CDR3 sequences; around 3.5% were seen once. The input for sequencing was PBMCs, taken 15 days after the yellow fever booster vaccination. The receptor set was obtained from a man between 18 and 35 years old who received the YFV17D yellow fever vaccine. Both conserved end residues are part of each CDR3. A D gene is named only where the DNA matches it firmly.

J gene | V gene | D gene | CDR3 protein
TRBJ2-2 | TRBV4-3 | . | CASSQGVADTGELFF
TRBJ1-5 | TRBV18 | . | CASSPQGTGQPQHF
TRBJ1-2 | TRBV7-9 | . | CASSRTEPRYYGYTF
TRBJ1-5 | TRBV7-2 | TRBD1 | CASSLVGQGGNQPQHF
TRBJ2-5 | TRBV6-6 | . | CASNKPGHQETQYF
TRBJ2-1 | TRBV5-1 | . | CASSWGTDNEQFF
TRBJ2-4 | TRBV20-1 | TRBD1 | CSAPRQGAKNIQYF
TRBJ2-5 | TRBV7-3 | . | CASSQGARETQYF
TRBJ2-7 | TRBV12-3/TRBV12-4 | TRBD1 | CASSPRTGEGREQYF
TRBJ2-1 | TRBV5-6 | . | CASSLRPGAYNEQFF
TRBJ1-2 | TRBV3-2 | . | CASSQAREASTNYGYTF
TRBJ2-2 | TRBV12-3/TRBV12-4 | . | CASRRRRGLTTGELFF
TRBJ1-1 | TRBV20-1 | . | CSASRPSNTEAFF
TRBJ2-3 | TRBV18 | TRBD2 | CASSQRTSASTDTQYF
TRBJ1-1 | TRBV19 | TRBD1 | CASSIDRTGETNTEAFF
TRBJ2-7 | TRBV7-9 | TRBD1 | CASSFRDRGYEQYF
TRBJ2-1 | TRBV9 | TRBD2 | CASSVQPGLAGTSSYNEQFF
TRBJ2-2 | TRBV4-3 | . | CASTQTDGTGELFF
TRBJ1-2 | TRBV28 | . | CASTYSTDGYTF
TRBJ1-5 | TRBV12-3/TRBV12-4 | . | CASSLEEQGVGQPQHF
TRBJ2-3 | TRBV4-2 | . | CASSQERGAAFNTQYF
TRBJ2-1 | TRBV28 | TRBD2 | CASSISGESYNEQFF
TRBJ2-2 | TRBV7-2 | TRBD2 | CASQRGGAAGELFF
TRBJ2-1 | TRBV5-1 | TRBD2 | CASSLPASGVTYNEQFF
TRBJ1-2 | TRBV7-2 | . | CASSLGQERQPRTGYTF
TRBJ2-2 | TRBV2 | TRBD2 | CASRGLADTGELFF
TRBJ2-2 | TRBV2 | TRBD2 | CASSEPASGGAYTGELFF
TRBJ1-5 | TRBV29-1 | . | CRDGPNQPQHF
TRBJ1-1 | TRBV5-6 | . | CASSTLTDRAFF
TRBJ2-3 | TRBV5-1 | TRBD1 | CASSRTGPTDTQYF
TRBJ2-5 | TRBV6-2/TRBV6-3 | . | CASSYQELETQYF
TRBJ1-1 | TRBV7-9 | . | CASSPGDGKAFF
TRBJ2-1 | TRBV11-2 | . | CASSLYSHSEQFF
TRBJ1-1 | TRBV19 | . | CASSIGSRNTEAFF
TRBJ2-1 | TRBV12-3/TRBV12-4 | . | CASSMAQAGRENEQFF
TRBJ2-3 | TRBV5-1 | TRBD2 | CASFLGGFTDTQYF
TRBJ2-1 | TRBV4-3 | . | CASSQGAGGGYNEQFF
TRBJ2-2 | TRBV5-4 | . | CASSLVSGTGELFF
TRBJ1-5 | TRBV12-3/TRBV12-4 | . | CASSSQGNQPQHF
TRBJ1-1 | TRBV4-1 | . | CASHPWAGEMNTEAFF
TRBJ2-1 | TRBV5-6 | . | CASRHLEVPLSEFF
TRBJ1-6 | TRBV9 | . | CASSPRGGGNSPLHF
TRBJ2-7 | TRBV5-1 | . | CASRTDFYEQYF
TRBJ1-2 | TRBV4-3 | . | CASSQQGYGYTF
TRBJ2-3 | TRBV11-3 | . | CASSLAQGITDTQYF
TRBJ1-5 | TRBV11-2 | TRBD1 | CASSVGTGGQPQHF
TRBJ2-7 | TRBV2 | TRBD1 | CAITGTDSYEQYF
TRBJ1-2 | TRBV5-4 | . | CASSSHGVTYGYTF
TRBJ2-3 | TRBV7-7 | . | CASSRGGLTSTDTQYF
TRBJ2-7 | TRBV27 | . | CASSPLIGSYEQYF
TRBJ1-2 | TRBV18 | . | CASSPPGVGTNYGYTF
TRBJ1-5 | TRBV20-1 | TRBD1 | CSAQGVSNQPQHF